Many counts were recorded for the clone carrying this TCR beta chain. A single record per CDR3 protein comes from TCRdb applying MiXCR to the RT-PCR reads. The sample holds around 700,000 distinct CDR3 sequences, more than 13% seen once. Trimming took off 7 bases at V and 4 bases at J, with 13 bases between the two ends. This CDR3 contains 14 residues. The receptor's source is a female donor in good health, serving as a healthy control. Sequenced: memory CD4+ T cells from blood. The rearrangement joins TRBV12-3 or TRBV12-4 to TRBJ2-2; weak D call: TRBD2 (6 bases). The CDR3 sequence: CASTLTSFTGELFF. CDR3 coding DNA: TGTGCCAGCACCCTGACTAGTTTCACCGGGGAGCTGTTTTTT.